This section outlines one T cell receptor (beta chain) sequence together with its context. At survey level, the immunoSEQ assay was run in its v3.0 version. Profiled with immunoSEQ multiplex PCR; TCRdb holds only in-frame clones, not every one. The sample holds approximately 36,000 clones, about four fifths seen once. This entry is derived from a study of long-term antiretroviral therapy in people with HIV. Germline V gives CDR1 MNHNY, CDR2 SVGAGI (reference sequence). J was trimmed by 3 bases and V by 6 bases; bases with no gene match: 10. The CDR3 contains 16 residues. Sequenced material: unsorted PBMCs, taken 0.6 years after starting antiretroviral therapy. This chain joins TRBV6-6 and TRBJ2-3, with 9 positions matching TRBD2. This receptor was obtained from a young man with HIV. The CDR3 sequence is CASRHGAGGPTDTQYF. CDR3 nucleotide sequence: TGTGCCAGCAGACACGGGGCGGGAGGGCCGACAGATACGCAGTATTTT.